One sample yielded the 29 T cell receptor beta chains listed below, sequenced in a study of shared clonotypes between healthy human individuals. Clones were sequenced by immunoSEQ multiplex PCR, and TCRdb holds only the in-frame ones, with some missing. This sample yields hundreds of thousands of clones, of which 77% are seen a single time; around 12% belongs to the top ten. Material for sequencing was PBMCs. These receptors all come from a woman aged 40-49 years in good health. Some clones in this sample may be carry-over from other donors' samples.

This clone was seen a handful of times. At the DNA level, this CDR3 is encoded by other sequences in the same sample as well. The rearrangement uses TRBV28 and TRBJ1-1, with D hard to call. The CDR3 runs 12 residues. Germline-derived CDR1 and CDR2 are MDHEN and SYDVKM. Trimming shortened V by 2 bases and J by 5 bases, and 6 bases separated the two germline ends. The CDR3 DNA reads TGTGCCAGCAGTTTACTGGGGACTGAAGCTTTCTTT. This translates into CASSLLGTEAFF. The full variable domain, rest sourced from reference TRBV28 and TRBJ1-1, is DVKVTQSSRYLVKRTGEKVFLECVQDMDHENMFWYRQDPGLGLRLIYFSYDVKMKEKGDIPEGYSVSREKKERFSLILESASTNQTSMYLCASSLLGTEAFFGQGTRLTVV.

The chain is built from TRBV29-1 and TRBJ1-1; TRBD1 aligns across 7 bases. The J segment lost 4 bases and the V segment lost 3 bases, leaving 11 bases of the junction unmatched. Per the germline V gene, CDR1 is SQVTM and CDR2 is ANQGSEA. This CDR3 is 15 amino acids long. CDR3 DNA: TGCAGCGTTGACCCCCACAGGGGAGGGGCCACTGAAGCTTTCTTT. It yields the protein CSVDPHRGGATEAFF.

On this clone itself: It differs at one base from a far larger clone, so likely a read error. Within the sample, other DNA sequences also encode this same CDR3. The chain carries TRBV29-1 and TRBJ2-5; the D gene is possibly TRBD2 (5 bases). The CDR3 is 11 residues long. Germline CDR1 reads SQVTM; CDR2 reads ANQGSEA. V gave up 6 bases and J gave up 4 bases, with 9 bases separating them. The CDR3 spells CSVLLGETQYF. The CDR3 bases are TGCAGCGTACTACTAGGAGAGACCCAGTACTTC.

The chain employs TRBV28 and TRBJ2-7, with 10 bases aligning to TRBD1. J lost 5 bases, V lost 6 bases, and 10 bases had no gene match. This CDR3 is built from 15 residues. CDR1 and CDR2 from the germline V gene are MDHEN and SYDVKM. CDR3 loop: CASSLPGTGEHEQYF. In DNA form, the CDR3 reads TGTGCCAGCAGCCTCCCCGGGACAGGGGAGCACGAGCAGTACTTC.

CDR3 DNA: TGTGCTAGTGGTGAAAAGTTCTTC. Translated: CASGEKFF. V gene TRBV12-5 combines with J gene TRBJ2-1; no clear D. The CDR3 runs to 8 residues. V lost 5 bases to trimming and J lost 14 bases, with 4 bases between them. Germline values: CDR1 LGHNT, CDR2 FRNRAP.

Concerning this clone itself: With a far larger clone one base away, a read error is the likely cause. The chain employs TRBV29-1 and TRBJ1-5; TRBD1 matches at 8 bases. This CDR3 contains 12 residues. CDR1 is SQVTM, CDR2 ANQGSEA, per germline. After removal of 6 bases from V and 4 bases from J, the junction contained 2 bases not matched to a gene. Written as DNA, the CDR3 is TGCAGCGTAAGACAGGGGAATCAGCCCCAGCATTTT. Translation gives CSVRQGNQPQHF.

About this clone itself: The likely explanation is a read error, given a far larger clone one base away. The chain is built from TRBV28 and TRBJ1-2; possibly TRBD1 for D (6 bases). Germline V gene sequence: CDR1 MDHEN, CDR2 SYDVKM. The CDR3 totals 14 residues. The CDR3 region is CAGSGDTGTSGYTF. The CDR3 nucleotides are TGTGCCGGCAGTGGGGACACAGGGACTTCTGGCTACACCTTC.

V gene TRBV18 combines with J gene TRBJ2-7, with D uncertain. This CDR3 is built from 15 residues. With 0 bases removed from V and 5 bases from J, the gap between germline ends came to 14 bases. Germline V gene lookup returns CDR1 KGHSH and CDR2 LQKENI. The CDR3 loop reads CASSPPGEGFHEQYF. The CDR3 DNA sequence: TGTGCCAGCTCACCACCAGGTGAAGGGTTCCACGAGCAGTACTTC.

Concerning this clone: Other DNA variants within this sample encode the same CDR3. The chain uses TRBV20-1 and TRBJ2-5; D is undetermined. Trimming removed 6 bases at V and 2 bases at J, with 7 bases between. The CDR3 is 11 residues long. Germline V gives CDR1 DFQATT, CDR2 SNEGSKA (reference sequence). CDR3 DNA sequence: TGCAGTGCCACGGTTCAAGAGACCCAGTACTTC. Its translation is CSATVQETQYF.

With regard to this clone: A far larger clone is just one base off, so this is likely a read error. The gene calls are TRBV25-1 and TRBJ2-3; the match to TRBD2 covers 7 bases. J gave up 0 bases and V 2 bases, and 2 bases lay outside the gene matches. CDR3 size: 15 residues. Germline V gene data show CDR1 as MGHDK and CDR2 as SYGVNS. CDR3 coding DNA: TGTGCCAGCAGTGAACTACTAGCGAGCACAGATACGCAGTATTTT. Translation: CASSELLASTDTQYF.

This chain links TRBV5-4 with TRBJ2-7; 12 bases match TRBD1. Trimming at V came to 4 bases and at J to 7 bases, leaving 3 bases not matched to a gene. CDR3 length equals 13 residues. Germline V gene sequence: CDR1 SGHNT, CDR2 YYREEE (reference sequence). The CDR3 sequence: CASSGDRGREQYF. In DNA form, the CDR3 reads TGTGCCAGCAGCGGGGACAGGGGGCGTGAGCAGTACTTC.

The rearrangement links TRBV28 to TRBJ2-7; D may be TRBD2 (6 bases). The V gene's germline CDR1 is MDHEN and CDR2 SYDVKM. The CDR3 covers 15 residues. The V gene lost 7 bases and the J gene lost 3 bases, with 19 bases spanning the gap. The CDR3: CASTPLVGGIYEQYF. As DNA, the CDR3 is TGTGCCAGCACTCCTTTAGTTGGGGGGATCTACGAGCAGTACTTC.

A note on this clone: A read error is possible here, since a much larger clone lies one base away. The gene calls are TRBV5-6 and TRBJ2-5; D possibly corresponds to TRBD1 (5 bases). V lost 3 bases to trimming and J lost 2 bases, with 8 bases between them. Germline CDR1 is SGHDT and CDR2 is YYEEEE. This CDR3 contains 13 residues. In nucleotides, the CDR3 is TGTGCCAGCAGCTCGGACATGCAAGAGACCCAGTACTTC. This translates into CASSSDMQETQYF.

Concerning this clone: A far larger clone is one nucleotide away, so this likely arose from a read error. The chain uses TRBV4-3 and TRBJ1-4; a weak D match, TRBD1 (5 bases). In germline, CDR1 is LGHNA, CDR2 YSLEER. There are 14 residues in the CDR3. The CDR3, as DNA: TGCGCCAGCGGCCACGACAGTTCTAATGAAAAACTGTTTTTT. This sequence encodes CASGHDSSNEKLFF.

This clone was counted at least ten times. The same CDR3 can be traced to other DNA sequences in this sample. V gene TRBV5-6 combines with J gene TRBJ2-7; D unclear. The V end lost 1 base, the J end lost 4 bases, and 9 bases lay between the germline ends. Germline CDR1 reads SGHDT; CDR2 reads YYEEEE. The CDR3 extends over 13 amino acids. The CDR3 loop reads CASSLNPEYEQYF. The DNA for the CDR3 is TGTGCCAGCAGCTTGAATCCAGAGTACGAGCAGTACTTC.

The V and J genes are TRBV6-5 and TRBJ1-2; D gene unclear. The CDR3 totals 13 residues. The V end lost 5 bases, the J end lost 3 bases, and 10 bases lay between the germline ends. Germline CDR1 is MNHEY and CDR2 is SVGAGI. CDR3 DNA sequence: TGTGCCAGCAGTCGTTCAGGCGACTATGGCTACACCTTC. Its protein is CASSRSGDYGYTF.

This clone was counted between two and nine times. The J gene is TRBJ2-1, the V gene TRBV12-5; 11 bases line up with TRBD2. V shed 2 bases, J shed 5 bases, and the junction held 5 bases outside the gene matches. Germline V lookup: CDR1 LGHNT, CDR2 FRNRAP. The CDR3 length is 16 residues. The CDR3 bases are TGTGCTAGTGGTTTGAGCAGACTAGCGGGAAACAATGAGCAGTTCTTC. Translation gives CASGLSRLAGNNEQFF.

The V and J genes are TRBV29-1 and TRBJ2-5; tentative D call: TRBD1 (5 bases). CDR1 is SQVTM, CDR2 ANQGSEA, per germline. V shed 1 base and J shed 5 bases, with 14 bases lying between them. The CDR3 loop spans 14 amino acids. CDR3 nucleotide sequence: TGCAGCGTTGAAGGGGGCGAACTTGGGGAGACCCAGTACTTC. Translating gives CSVEGGELGETQYF. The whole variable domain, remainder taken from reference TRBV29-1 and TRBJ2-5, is SAVISQKPSRDICQRGTSLTIQCQVDSQVTMMFWYRQQPGQSLTLIATANQGSEATYESGFVIDKFPISRPNLTFSTLTVSNMSPEDSSIYLCSVEGGELGETQYFGPGTRLLVL.

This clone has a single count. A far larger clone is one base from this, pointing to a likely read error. The CDR3 DNA sequence: TGTGCCAGCAGCCCTACTGGCTACGAGCAGTACTTC. It is translated as CASSPTGYEQYF. The chain is built from TRBV11-2 and TRBJ2-7; no clear D. Germline CDR1 is SGHAT and CDR2 is FQNNGV. The V and J ends lost 5 bases and 3 bases respectively, with 8 bases between them. The CDR3 consists of 12 residues.

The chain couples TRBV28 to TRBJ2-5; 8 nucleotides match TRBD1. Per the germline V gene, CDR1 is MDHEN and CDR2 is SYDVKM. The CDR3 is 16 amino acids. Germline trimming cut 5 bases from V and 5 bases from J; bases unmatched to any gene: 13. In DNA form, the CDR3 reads TGTGCCAGCAGTCCCGCGCCGGGACAGGTTCGGGAGACCCAGTACTTC. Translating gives CASSPAPGQVRETQYF.

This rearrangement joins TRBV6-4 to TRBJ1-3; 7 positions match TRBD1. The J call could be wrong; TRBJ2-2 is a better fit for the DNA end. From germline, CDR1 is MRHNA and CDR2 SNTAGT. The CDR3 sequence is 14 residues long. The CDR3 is CASSAGTDTGELFF. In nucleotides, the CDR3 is TGTGCCAGCAGTGCCGGGACAGACACCGGGGAGCTGTTTTTT.

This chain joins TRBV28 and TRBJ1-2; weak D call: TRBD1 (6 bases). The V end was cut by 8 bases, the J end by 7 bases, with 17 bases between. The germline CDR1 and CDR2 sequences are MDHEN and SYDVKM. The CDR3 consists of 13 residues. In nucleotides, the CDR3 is TGTGCCAGCGCCCGGGGCAGGGGCCGTGGCTACACCTTC. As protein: CASARGRGRGYTF.

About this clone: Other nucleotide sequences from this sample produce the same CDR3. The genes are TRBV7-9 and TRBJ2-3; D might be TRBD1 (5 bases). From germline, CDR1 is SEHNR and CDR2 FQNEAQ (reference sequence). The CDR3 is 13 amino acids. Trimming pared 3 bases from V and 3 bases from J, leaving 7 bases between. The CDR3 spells CASSFQGTDTQYF. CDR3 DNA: TGTGCCAGCAGCTTCCAGGGAACAGATACGCAGTATTTT.

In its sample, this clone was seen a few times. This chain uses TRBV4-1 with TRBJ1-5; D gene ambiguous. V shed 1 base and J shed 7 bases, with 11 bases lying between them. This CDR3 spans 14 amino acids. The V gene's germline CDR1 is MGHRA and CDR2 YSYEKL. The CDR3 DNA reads TGCGCCAGCAGCCAAGGAACAGTAGGCCAGCCCCAGCATTTT. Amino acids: CASSQGTVGQPQHF.

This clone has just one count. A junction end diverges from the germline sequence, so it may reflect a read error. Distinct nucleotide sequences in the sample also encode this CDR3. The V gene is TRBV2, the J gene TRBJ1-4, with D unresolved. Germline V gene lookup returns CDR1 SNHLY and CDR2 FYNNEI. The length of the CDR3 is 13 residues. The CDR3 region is CASRLPGTEKLFF. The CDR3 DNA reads TGTGCCAGCAGGCTCCCCGGTACTGAAAAACTGTTTTTC.

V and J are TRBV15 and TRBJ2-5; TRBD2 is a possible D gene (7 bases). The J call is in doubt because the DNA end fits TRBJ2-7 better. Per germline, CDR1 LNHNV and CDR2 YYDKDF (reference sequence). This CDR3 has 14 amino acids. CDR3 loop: CATSRSGGLDEQYF. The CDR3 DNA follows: TGTGCCACCAGCAGATCGGGGGGCTTGGACGAGCAGTACTTC.

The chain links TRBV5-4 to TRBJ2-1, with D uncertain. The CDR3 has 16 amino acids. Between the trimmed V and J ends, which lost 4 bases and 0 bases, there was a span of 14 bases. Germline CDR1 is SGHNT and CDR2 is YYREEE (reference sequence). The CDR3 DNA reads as TGTGCCAGCAGCCCCCTCCCACCGGGCTCCTACAATGAGCAGTTCTTC. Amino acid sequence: CASSPLPPGSYNEQFF.

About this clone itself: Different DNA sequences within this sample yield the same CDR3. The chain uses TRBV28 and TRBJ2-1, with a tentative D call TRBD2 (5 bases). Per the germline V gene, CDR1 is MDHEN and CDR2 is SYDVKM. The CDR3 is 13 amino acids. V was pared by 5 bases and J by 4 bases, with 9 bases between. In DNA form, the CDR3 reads TGTGCCAGCAGTCTAGGACTGTACAATGAGCAGTTCTTC. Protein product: CASSLGLYNEQFF.

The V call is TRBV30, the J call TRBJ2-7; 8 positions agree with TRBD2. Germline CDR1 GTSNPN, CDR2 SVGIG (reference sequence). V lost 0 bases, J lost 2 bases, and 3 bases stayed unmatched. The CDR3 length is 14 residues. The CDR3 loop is CAWSVGAGAYEQYF. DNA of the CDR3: TGTGCCTGGAGTGTAGGAGCGGGAGCCTACGAGCAGTACTTC.